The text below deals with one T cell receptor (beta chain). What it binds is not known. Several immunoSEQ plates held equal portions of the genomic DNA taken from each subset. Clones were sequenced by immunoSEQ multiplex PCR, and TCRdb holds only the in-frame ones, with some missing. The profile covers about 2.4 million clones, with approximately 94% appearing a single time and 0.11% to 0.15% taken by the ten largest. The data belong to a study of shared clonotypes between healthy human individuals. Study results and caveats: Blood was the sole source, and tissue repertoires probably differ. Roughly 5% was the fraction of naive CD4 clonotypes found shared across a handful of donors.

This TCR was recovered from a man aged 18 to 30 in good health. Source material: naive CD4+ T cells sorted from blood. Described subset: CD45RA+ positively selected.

CDR3 sequence (DNA): TGTGCCAGCGGGGTTAAACTAGACACTCAGACCCAGTACTTC. This codes for CASGVKLDTQTQYF. The gene calls are TRBV6-1 and TRBJ2-5; tentative D call: TRBD2 (5 bases). The CDR3 extends over 14 amino acids. Germline lookup yields CDR1 MNHNS and CDR2 SASEGT. Between the trimmed V and J ends, which lost 8 bases and 6 bases, there was a span of 19 bases.